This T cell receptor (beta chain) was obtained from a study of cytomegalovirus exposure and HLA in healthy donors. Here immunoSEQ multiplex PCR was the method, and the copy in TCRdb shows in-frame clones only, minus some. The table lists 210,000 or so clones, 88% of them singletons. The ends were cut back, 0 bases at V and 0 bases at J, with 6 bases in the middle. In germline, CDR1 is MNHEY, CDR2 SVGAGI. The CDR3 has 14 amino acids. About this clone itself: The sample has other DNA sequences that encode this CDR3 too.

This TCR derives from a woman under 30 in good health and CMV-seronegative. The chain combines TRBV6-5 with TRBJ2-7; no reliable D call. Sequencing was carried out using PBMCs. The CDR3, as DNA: TGTGCCAGCAGTTACTCGTACAGCTCCTACGAGCAGTACTTC. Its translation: CASSYSYSSYEQYF.